Presented here are 13 T cell receptor beta chains from one specimen sequenced in a study of T cell clonality in common variable immunodeficiency. The table came from immunoSEQ multiplex PCR; TCRdb's copy has only in-frame clones and leaves some out. The sample contains approximately 64,000 clones, none occurring once; about 1.7% lies in the top ten. Input material: peripheral blood mononuclear cells. The receptors originated from a person between 18 and 69 years old in good health.

This clone has ten or more counts. Read coverage stops 3 residues before the CDR3 terminus; the germline J gene supplies the remainder. The chain links TRBV20-1 to TRBJ1-5; D is ambiguous. Germline CDR1 and CDR2: DFQATT and SNEGSKA (reference sequence). This CDR3 contains 12 residues. V lost 6 bases, J lost 4 bases, and 10 bases lay in between. This CDR3 reads CSAAAGNQPQHF. CDR3 bases read: TGCAGTGCCGCTGCGGGGAATCAGCCC.

In this sample, this clone turned up many times. The read gets to within 3 residues of the CDR3 end, and the germline J gene fills in the rest. This rearrangement joins TRBV29-1 to TRBJ1-5; a weak D match, TRBD1 (5 bases). The V end was cut by 7 bases, the J end by 5 bases, with 12 bases between. The CDR3 loop spans 12 amino acids. Germline CDR1 SQVTM, CDR2 ANQGSEA. This chain's CDR3 is CSARDYDQPQHF. CDR3 bases read: TGCAGCGCCCGGGACTACGATCAGCCC.

This clone was seen many times. The read terminates 3 residues ahead of where the CDR3 ends, so the germline J gene completes it. This chain uses TRBV6-1 with TRBJ1-1; TRBD1 aligns across 7 bases. The CDR3 loop spans 15 amino acids. The germline V gene encodes CDR1 MNHNS and CDR2 SASEGT. After removal of 1 base from V and 5 bases from J, the junction contained 7 bases not matched to a gene. Incomplete CDR3 DNA: TGTGCCAGCAGTGAAGAGGTTTCAGGGGGGACTGAA. It specifies CASSEEVSGGTE. From start to end, the CDR3 is CASSEEVSGGTEAFF.

Many counts were recorded for this clone. With the read ending 3 residues before the CDR3 end, the germline J gene is used to fill in that end. The chain combines TRBV7-8 with TRBJ1-4; 9 bases fit TRBD1. Trimming took 5 bases from V and 7 from J; bases not matched to a gene: 8. This CDR3 has 15 amino acids. Germline lookup yields CDR1 SGHVS and CDR2 FQNEAQ. CDR3 protein: CASSPNRGLGEKLFF. CDR3 DNA (partial): TGTGCCAGCAGCCCCAACAGGGGGCTCGGTGAAAAA.

This clone has ten or more counts. CDR3 amino acids: CASSQVRQLNTEAFF. The covered CDR3 bases are TGTGCCAGCAGCCAAGTACGACAGTTAAACACTGAA. The rearrangement joins TRBV14 to TRBJ1-1, with D perhaps matching TRBD1 (5 bases). The sequence runs out 3 residues before the end of the CDR3; the remainder is reconstructed from the germline J gene. From germline, CDR1 is SGHDN and CDR2 FVKESK. Trimming removed 1 base at V and 2 bases at J, with 11 bases between. There are 15 residues in the CDR3.

This clone was counted at least ten times. The sequenced fragment ends 3 residues before the CDR3 boundary, so the rest is inferred from the germline J gene. The chain carries TRBV20-1 and TRBJ1-1; D not certain. V shed 3 bases and J shed 1 base, with 6 bases lying between them. This CDR3 is built from 12 residues. Germline loops: CDR1 DFQATT, CDR2 SNEGSKA (reference sequence). The covered CDR3 bases are TGCAGTGCTAGTCGTCCGAACACTGAA. Its translation is CSASRPNTE. The entire CDR3 sequence reads CSASRPNTEAFF.

This clone was recorded many times. The CDR3 end is not reached by the read, which stops 3 residues before it; the germline J gene fills it in. The genes are TRBV7-9 and TRBJ2-7, with D possibly being TRBD1 or TRBD2 (5 bases each). Germline V CDR1 and CDR2: SEHNR, FQNEAQ (reference sequence). Trimming cost V 5 bases and J 4 bases, with 18 bases left between them. The CDR3 has 15 amino acids. The CDR3 region is CASSPLGGREYEQYF. Incomplete CDR3 DNA: TGTGCCAGCAGCCCTCTAGGTGGCAGGGAGTACGAG. Complete variable domain (other parts from reference TRBV7-9 and TRBJ2-7): DTGVSQNPRHKITKRGQNVTFRCDPISEHNRLYWYRQTLGQGPEFLTYFQNEAQLEKSRLLSDRFSAERPKGSFSTLEIQRTEQGDSAMYLCASSPLGGREYEQYFGPGTRLTVT.

This clone has just a few counts. The read stops 3 residues short of the end of the CDR3; the missing end is completed from the germline J gene. The chain couples TRBV5-1 to TRBJ2-3, with TRBD2 matching 9 bases. This CDR3 is built from 14 residues. The V and J ends lost 5 bases and 3 bases, in that order; junction bases with no gene match: 4. CDR1 and CDR2 (germline): SGHRS, YFSETQ. CDR3 DNA (partial): TGCGCCAGCAGTAGCGGGAGAAGTACAGATACG. Translation gives CASSSGRSTDT. The CDR3, in full, reads CASSSGRSTDTQYF.

The table lists this clone with many counts. The read terminates 3 residues before the CDR3 end, so the remaining end is supplied by the germline J gene. The rearrangement links TRBV28 to TRBJ1-6, with D tentatively TRBD1 (5 bases). The CDR3 is 15 residues long. CDR1 is MDHEN, CDR2 SYDVKM, per germline. Trimming cost V 5 bases and J 9 bases, with 17 bases left between them. Partial CDR3 DNA: TGTGCCAGCAGTCCAGGGAGACAGTCTTCTTCACCC. Residues: CASSPGRQSSSP. The entire CDR3 is CASSPGRQSSSPLHF. Full variable domain (outside the CDR3, taken from reference TRBV28 and TRBJ1-6): DVKVTQSSRYLVKRTGEKVFLECVQDMDHENMFWYRQDPGLGLRLIYFSYDVKMKEKGDIPEGYSVSREKKERFSLILESASTNQTSMYLCASSPGRQSSSPLHFGNGTRLTVT.

In regard to this clone: One base away lies a much larger clone, so this may be a sequencing read error. The read falls 3 residues short of the CDR3 end, and the missing part is taken from the germline J gene. This chain connects TRBV2 to TRBJ2-5; the match to TRBD1 covers 7 bases. Germline lookup yields CDR1 SNHLY and CDR2 FYNNEI. There are 14 residues in the CDR3. The CDR3 region is CTSRDRDREETQYF. The CDR3 DNA, read in part, is TGTACCAGCAGGGACCGGGACAGAGAAGAGACC.

In this sample, this clone turned up many times. The read terminates 3 residues before the CDR3 end, so the remaining end is supplied by the germline J gene. The chain employs TRBV19 and TRBJ2-7, with 8 positions matching TRBD1. CDR3 size: 16 residues. Germline loops: CDR1 LNHDA, CDR2 SQIVND (reference sequence). After removal of 1 base from V and 0 bases from J, the junction contained 5 bases not matched to a gene. The CDR3 spells CASSIGSGGGSYEQYF. The covered CDR3 bases are TGTGCCAGTAGTATAGGTTCAGGGGGCGGCTCCTACGAG.

This clone was seen many times. The missing CDR3 end, 3 residues past where the read stops, is filled in from the germline J gene. The chain uses TRBV5-4 and TRBJ1-2; 7 nucleotides agree with TRBD1. The ends lost 4 bases at V and 2 bases at J; junction bases unmatched: 8. The CDR3 covers 15 residues. The germline V gene encodes CDR1 SGHNT and CDR2 YYREEE (reference sequence). CDR3 DNA, as far as it was read: TGTGCCAGCAGCCTCGCCTTGGGACAGAACTATGGC. It codes for CASSLALGQNYG. The whole CDR3 reads CASSLALGQNYGYTF.

This clone was picked up many times. Read data end 3 residues before the CDR3 end; the end is taken from the germline J gene. The V gene is TRBV7-9, the J gene TRBJ2-2; possibly TRBD2 for D (6 bases). With 2 bases removed from V and 3 bases from J, the gap between germline ends came to 7 bases. The germline gives CDR1 SEHNR, CDR2 FQNEAQ (reference sequence). The length of the CDR3 is 14 residues. The part of the CDR3 DNA that was read is TGTGCCAGCAGCTTAAGGGACTACACCGGGGAG. Protein sequence: CASSLRDYTGE. The CDR3, in full, reads CASSLRDYTGELFF.